A single sample gave rise to the 19 T cell receptor beta chains below, sequenced in a study of shared T cell receptors in the human thymus. Method: immunoSEQ multiplex PCR; TCRdb's copy keeps in-frame clones and lacks some. The sample lists hundreds of thousands of clones, around 87% occurring once. This sample also appeared in a second study, on human thymus T cells.

Sequencing was carried out using thymocytes. The source of these receptors is a boy less than two years old with a congenital heart defect.

The V and J genes are TRBV5-1 and TRBJ2-7; 7 nucleotides align to TRBD1. V lost 4 bases to trimming and J lost 1 base; unmatched junction nucleotides: 2. This CDR3 is 13 amino acids long. Per germline, CDR1 SGHRS and CDR2 YFSETQ. The CDR3 loop reads CASSGQASYEQYF. The CDR3 DNA reads as TGCGCCAGCAGCGGACAGGCTTCCTACGAGCAGTACTTC.

This sequence joins TRBV6-4 and TRBJ1-1; 9 nucleotides match TRBD1. The CDR3 extends over 16 amino acids. V trimming: 6 bases; J trimming: 0 bases; junction bases outside the gene matches: 8. Germline V gives CDR1 MRHNA, CDR2 SNTAGT. In DNA form, the CDR3 reads TGTGCCAGCAGGCCGGGACAGGGAGGGGTGAACACTGAAGCTTTCTTT. It yields the protein CASRPGQGGVNTEAFF.

The chain combines TRBV5-1 with TRBJ2-7, with 10 bases matching TRBD2. CDR1 SGHRS and CDR2 YFSETQ come from the germline V gene. This CDR3 spans 18 amino acids. J gave up 3 bases and V 0 bases, and 12 bases lay outside the gene matches. The CDR3, as DNA: TGCGCCAGCAGCTTGGTGAAGTCTAGCGGGAGTGATCTCTACGAGCAGTACTTC. Its translation is CASSLVKSSGSDLYEQYF. The variable domain in full, with the rest retrieved from reference TRBV5-1 and TRBJ2-7, is KAGVTQTPRYLIKTRGQQVTLSCSPISGHRSVSWYQQTPGQGLQFLFEYFSETQRNKGNFPGRFSGRQFSNSRSEMNVSTLELGDSALYLCASSLVKSSGSDLYEQYFGPGTRLTVT.

This rearrangement joins TRBV6-5 to TRBJ1-2; D uncertain. The germline V and J ends were trimmed by 2 bases and 8 bases, with 12 bases remaining between them. Per germline, CDR1 MNHEY and CDR2 SVGAGI. The length of the CDR3 is 13 residues. DNA for the CDR3: TGTGCCAGCAGTTACGCCCCGGGGTACGGCTACACCTTC. Encoded protein: CASSYAPGYGYTF.

The J gene is TRBJ2-1, the V gene TRBV5-1; 12 nucleotides line up with TRBD2. CDR1 and CDR2 (germline): SGHRS, YFSETQ. CDR3 length: 18 residues. V shed 0 bases and J 4 bases; nucleotides not matched to a gene: 8. In nucleotides, the CDR3 is TGCGCCAGCAGCTTGGAGACTAGCGGGAGCCTTGATTACAATGAGCAGTTCTTC. It encodes CASSLETSGSLDYNEQFF.

V gene TRBV28 combines with J gene TRBJ2-3; a possible D gene is TRBD2 (5 bases). Germline-derived CDR1 and CDR2 are MDHEN and SYDVKM. The CDR3 has 19 amino acids. Trimming took off 0 bases at V and 0 bases at J, with 19 bases between the two ends. CDR3 sequence: CASSLCPLRERTSTDTQYF. The CDR3 DNA reads as TGTGCCAGCAGTTTATGCCCGTTGAGGGAAAGAACTAGCACAGATACGCAGTATTTT.

This clone was seen only once. CDR3 sequence (DNA): TGCGCCAGCAGCCAAGCCGGGACAGGATATAATTCACCCCTCCACTTT. The encoded protein is CASSQAGTGYNSPLHF. This chain connects TRBV4-1 to TRBJ1-6, with 8 bases fitting TRBD1. This CDR3 has 16 amino acids. Looked up from germline, CDR1 is MGHRA and CDR2 is YSYEKL. Trimming cost V 1 base and J 4 bases; bases outside gene matches: 3.

The chain is built from TRBV7-8 and TRBJ1-2, with D possibly matching TRBD1 (5 bases). V lost 0 bases to trimming and J lost 9 bases, with 11 bases between them. Germline CDR1 SGHVS, CDR2 FQNEAQ. The CDR3 contains 13 residues. The CDR3 nucleotides read TGTGCCAGCAGCTTAGCAGACAGCTTCCGCTACACCTTC. This codes for CASSLADSFRYTF.

The V gene is TRBV21-1, the J gene TRBJ2-7; the table gives TRBD2 as D, unverified against the DNA. TRBV21-1 is a documented pseudogene. This CDR3 is 18 amino acids long. The DNA of the CDR3 is TGTGCCAGCGAGGGGGAGTTTTTAGCGGGAGTATACGTCCACGAGCAGTACTTC. This sequence encodes CASEGEFLAGVYVHEQYF.

CDR3 nucleotide sequence: TGTGCCAGCTCGGGCCGGGACAGGGTATCTCATCACCCGAACACTGAAGCTTTCTTT. This encodes CASSGRDRVSHHPNTEAFF. This chain connects TRBV18 to TRBJ1-1; 9 positions agree with TRBD1. Trimming removed 6 bases from V and 1 base from J; junction bases left unmatched: 18. This CDR3 spans 19 amino acids. Per germline, CDR1 KGHSH and CDR2 LQKENI.

Here the CDR3 DNA reads TGTGCCAGCAGCGTGACTAGCGGGGCATACAATGAGCAGTTCTTC. Its translation: CASSVTSGAYNEQFF. The gene calls are TRBV9 and TRBJ2-1, with 11 bases matching TRBD2. The CDR3 has 15 amino acids. The germline V gene encodes CDR1 SGDLS and CDR2 YYNGEE. V lost 2 bases, J lost 4 bases, and 2 bases stayed unmatched.

The rearrangement links TRBV11-2 to TRBJ1-2; possible D gene TRBD1, 5 bases. CDR1 SGHAT and CDR2 FQNNGV come from the germline V gene. The CDR3 runs 16 residues. Trimming stripped 5 bases from V and 4 bases from J, with 20 bases between. CDR3 in DNA: TGTGCCAGCAGCCCCAAGGGAGGGGCTAGGGTCTATGGCTACACCTTC. Translation gives CASSPKGGARVYGYTF.

The chain employs TRBV2 and TRBJ1-2, with no clear D. This CDR3 is 14 amino acids long. The V gene's germline CDR1 is SNHLY and CDR2 FYNNEI. V was clipped by 8 bases and J by 3 bases, with 16 bases between them. In nucleotides, the CDR3 is TGTGCCAGCTACGGTTCCACAGATTACTATGGCTACACCTTC. Translation: CASYGSTDYYGYTF. The whole variable domain, filled in from reference TRBV2 and TRBJ1-2, reads EPEVTQTPSHQVTQMGQEVILRCVPISNHLYFYWYRQILGQKVEFLVSFYNNEISEKSEIFDDQFSVERPDGSNFTLKIRSTKLEDSAMYFCASYGSTDYYGYTFGSGTRLTVV.

This CDR3 reads CASSEVRDRTYEQYF. DNA for the CDR3: TGTGCCAGCAGTGAAGTTAGAGACAGGACCTACGAGCAGTACTTC. The rearrangement joins TRBV6-1 to TRBJ2-7; the D gene is possibly TRBD1 (6 bases). Per the germline V gene, CDR1 is MNHNS and CDR2 is SASEGT. The CDR3 length is 15 residues. The V and J ends lost 1 base and 2 bases respectively, with 12 bases between them.

The V and J genes are TRBV28 and TRBJ2-5; D possibly corresponds to TRBD1 (5 bases). V dropped 5 bases and J dropped 2 bases, with 15 bases sitting between them. The CDR3 loop spans 15 amino acids. CDR1 is MDHEN, CDR2 SYDVKM, per germline. CDR3 protein: CASSPHGHPQETQYF. CDR3 nucleotide sequence: TGTGCCAGCAGTCCCCACGGACACCCTCAAGAGACCCAGTACTTC.

The chain links TRBV28 to TRBJ1-2; 7 bases are shared with TRBD1. After removal of 5 bases from V and 5 bases from J, the junction contained 11 bases not matched to a gene. The CDR3 has 15 residues. The germline V gene has CDR1 MDHEN and CDR2 SYDVKM. The CDR3 DNA is TGTGCCAGCAGTCTCTATCAGGGGGGCAGATATGGCTACACCTTC. Translating it yields CASSLYQGGRYGYTF.

This clone was counted once. J is TRBJ2-2 and V is TRBV5-6, with 12 bases that match TRBD1. J gave up 1 base and V 3 bases, and 4 bases lay outside the gene matches. Germline CDR1 SGHDT, CDR2 YYEEEE. The CDR3 contains 17 residues. Written as DNA, the CDR3 is TGTGCCAGCAGCTGGGGACAGGGGGCGAGGAACACCGGGGAGCTGTTTTTT. Amino acid sequence: CASSWGQGARNTGELFF.

The V gene is TRBV28, the J gene TRBJ1-2, with D hard to call. Trimming took off 7 bases at V and 3 bases at J, with 12 bases between the two ends. CDR1 is MDHEN and CDR2 is SYDVKM in the germline V gene. The CDR3 is made up of 13 amino acids. The CDR3 DNA reads TGTGCCAGCACCACTCTCCTCTACTATGGCTACACCTTC. Translated: CASTTLLYYGYTF.

This chain links TRBV28 with TRBJ2-7; TRBD2 matches at 12 bases. V lost 5 bases to trimming and J lost 3 bases; unmatched junction nucleotides: 8. Germline V gene sequence: CDR1 MDHEN, CDR2 SYDVKM. The CDR3 loop spans 16 amino acids. CDR3 residues: CASSQSGTSGRYEQYF. DNA for the CDR3: TGTGCCAGCAGTCAGAGCGGGACTAGCGGGCGCTACGAGCAGTACTTC.